These 2 T cell receptor beta chains share one sample of origin, sequenced in a study of identical twins. TCRdb itself ran the 5' RACE reads through MiXCR, one entry per CDR3 protein. The repertoire holds about 690,000 distinct CDR3 sequences, with approximately 6% as singletons. Sequencing used naive T cells sorted from blood. The receptors stem from a man aged 18-30 years in good health.

The V call is TRBV7-2, the J call TRBJ2-7, with 7 bases aligning to TRBD1. V lost 5 bases to trimming and J lost 0 bases; unmatched junction nucleotides: 10. The CDR3 consists of 16 residues. CDR1 and CDR2 from the germline V gene are SGHTA and FQGNSA. In nucleotides, the CDR3 is TGTGCCAGCAGCCAGGGGGAACCCAGGAGCTCCTACGAGCAGTACTTC. It yields the protein CASSQGEPRSSYEQYF.

In this sample, this clonotype turned up many times. This chain links TRBV7-2 with TRBJ2-2; D remains ambiguous. The CDR3 sequence is 14 residues long. Germline lookup yields CDR1 SGHTA and CDR2 FQGNSA. Trimming removed 0 bases at V and 4 bases at J, with 6 bases between. The CDR3 spells CASSLAGSTGELFF. Here the CDR3 DNA reads TGTGCCAGCAGCTTAGCCGGAAGCACCGGGGAGCTGTTTTTT.